Listed below are T cell receptor beta chains from one sample, sequenced in a study of blood T cell repertoires in COVID-19. Assay: immunoSEQ multiplex PCR; the TCRdb copy retains only in-frame clones and omits some. In the table there are fewer than 100,000 clones, about 85% of which are singletons. Sequencing was carried out using peripheral blood. These receptors were obtained from a man aged 65 to 79 with acute or convalescent COVID-19. Each CDR3 is given with its conserved first and last residue. Each record gives: V gene, clone size, D gene, J gene, CDR3 DNA, CDR3 protein. A D gene is named only where the DNA matches it firmly. Clone size appears in some rows only: once, few, many, or a class for an expanded clone.

V gene: TRBV28
clone size: -
D gene: TRBD1
J gene: TRBJ1-5
CDR3 DNA: TGTGCCAGCAGTCCCCCAAGGTTATCGGACAGGGTTAGTCAGCCCCAGCATTTT
CDR3 protein: CASSPPRLSDRVSQPQHF

V gene: TRBV7-8
clone size: -
D gene: TRBD2
J gene: TRBJ2-2
CDR3 DNA: TGTGCCAGCAGCTTAGCCAGCGGGGGGGCCGTCGGGGAGCTGTTTTTT
CDR3 protein: CASSLASGGAVGELFF

V gene: TRBV19
clone size: -
D gene: -
J gene: TRBJ1-1
CDR3 DNA: TGTGCCAGTAGAGTTCCCGAACGGACAAGTGAAGCTTTCTTT
CDR3 protein: CASRVPERTSEAFF

V gene: TRBV11-2
clone size: -
D gene: TRBD1
J gene: TRBJ2-2
CDR3 DNA: TGTGCCAGCAGCCGGACAGGGGTGAACACCGGGGAGCTGTTTTTT
CDR3 protein: CASSRTGVNTGELFF

V gene: TRBV6-5
clone size: -
D gene: TRBD1
J gene: TRBJ1-2
CDR3 DNA: TGTGCCAGCAGGCCGTTGCAGGGGGCACACTATGGCTACACCTTC
CDR3 protein: CASRPLQGAHYGYTF

V gene: TRBV7-5
clone size: -
D gene: -
J gene: TRBJ1-6
CDR3 DNA: TGTGTCAGAAGGGGTGGCAGGGGGAGAAATTCACCCCTCCACTTT
CDR3 protein: CVRRGGRGRNSPLHF

V gene: TRBV6-8
clone size: -
D gene: -
J gene: TRBJ1-6
CDR3 DNA: TGTGCCAGCAGTTTTGACAGTAATTCACCCCTCCACTTT
CDR3 protein: CASSFDSNSPLHF

V gene: TRBV7-2
clone size: -
D gene: -
J gene: TRBJ2-1
CDR3 DNA: TGTGCCAGCAGCTTAGGTCTGGGGAGCTACAATGAGCAGTTCTTC
CDR3 protein: CASSLGLGSYNEQFF

V gene: TRBV6-5
clone size: -
D gene: -
J gene: TRBJ1-5
CDR3 DNA: TGTGCCAGCAGTCCAAGCTCCCGTCATCAGCCCCAGCATTTT
CDR3 protein: CASSPSSRHQPQHF

V gene: TRBV7-8
clone size: -
D gene: -
J gene: TRBJ1-5
CDR3 DNA: TGTGCCAGCAGCTTCCTATCTCCTAGCAATCAGCCCCAGCATTTT
CDR3 protein: CASSFLSPSNQPQHF

V gene: TRBV19
clone size: once
D gene: -
J gene: TRBJ1-5
CDR3 DNA: TGTGCCAGTAGGCAACAGGGTAGTAGCAATCAGCCCCAGCATTTT
CDR3 protein: CASRQQGSSNQPQHF

V gene: TRBV4-1
clone size: -
D gene: -
J gene: TRBJ1-2
CDR3 DNA: TGCGCCAGCAGCCAAGGGGGCGGGAAAAACTATGGCTACACCTTC
CDR3 protein: CASSQGGGKNYGYTF

V gene: TRBV29-1
clone size: -
D gene: TRBD2
J gene: TRBJ2-3
CDR3 DNA: TGCAGCGTTGCAAGCGGGGGGACAGATACGCAGTATTTT
CDR3 protein: CSVASGGTDTQYF

V gene: TRBV5-1
clone size: -
D gene: -
J gene: TRBJ2-2
CDR3 DNA: TGCGCCAGCAGTAGGGCTAGCGCCGGGGAGCTGTTTTTT
CDR3 protein: CASSRASAGELFF

V gene: TRBV15
clone size: -
D gene: TRBD2
J gene: TRBJ2-7
CDR3 DNA: TGTGCCACCAGCAGAGGACTAGCGGGGGATCCCGAGCAGTACTTC
CDR3 protein: CATSRGLAGDPEQYF

V gene: TRBV5-5
clone size: -
D gene: -
J gene: TRBJ1-5
CDR3 DNA: TGTGCCAGCAGCTCTGGGAGCCCCGGCGGGTCCAATCAGCCCCAGCATTTT
CDR3 protein: CASSSGSPGGSNQPQHF